This T cell receptor beta chain was identified during a study of response to subunit inactivated influenza vaccine. TCRdb itself ran the RT-PCR reads through MiXCR, one entry per CDR3 protein. This table has around 520,000 distinct CDR3 sequences, 25% appearing once. This clonotype was observed a few times. V was cut by 0 bases and J by 1 base, with 10 bases left in between. Looked up from germline, CDR1 is SGHRS and CDR2 is YFSETQ. CDR3 length equals 15 residues. This sequence originates from a man aged 45 to 65 who received an inactivated influenza vaccine. This sample comprised CD4+ T cells sorted from PBMCs, obtained about 5 days after vaccination. The rearrangement links TRBV5-1 to TRBJ2-5; no clear D gene. The CDR3 reads CASSLAAQSQETQYF. For the CDR3, the DNA is TGCGCCAGCAGCTTGGCCGCTCAATCCCAAGAGACCCAGTACTTC.